This TCR beta chain was retrieved from a study of cytomegalovirus exposure and HLA in healthy donors. Whole-study context: Prior work identified 100 million to 130 million unique TCR beta sequences in 190 million or so T cells. Study outcomes and limitations: The study recorded 150 to 200 TCR beta chains that were cytomegalovirus-associated. Common viral pathogens (according to a later analysis) appeared linked to several of the most significant clusters.

Remarks on this clone: As yet, its antigen is unknown.

A multiplex PCR was run with 60 Vbeta primers and 13 Jbeta primers. Method: immunoSEQ multiplex PCR; TCRdb's copy keeps in-frame clones and lacks some. Its listing shows approximately 76,000 clones. CDR1 and CDR2 from the germline V gene are SQVTM and ANQGSEA. Trimming cost V 2 bases and J 7 bases, with 5 bases left between them. This CDR3 has 10 residues. Sample: PBMCs. This TCR derives from a man younger than 35 in good health and CMV-seropositive. The chain carries TRBV29-1 and TRBJ1-1; D call uncertain. The CDR3 region is CSVETSEAFF. The CDR3 bases are TGCAGCGTTGAAACCAGTGAAGCTTTCTTT.